The clone carrying this T cell receptor beta chain was counted many times. The data were taken from a study of patients and donors after allogeneic stem cell transplantation. TCRdb re-analysed the RT-PCR reads in MiXCR, keeping a single row per CDR3 protein. Of around 90,000 distinct CDR3 sequences in the sample, about 44% were seen once. Sequences were obtained from blood, either unsorted or a sorted T cell fraction (not recorded which). The receptor's source is a human donor who was either an allogeneic HSCT recipient or a stem cell or donor lymphocyte infusion donor (not recorded which). It is not recorded whose cells these are; they may come from a transplant donor.

CDR3: CSVEGGPGGCNQPQHF. Here the CDR3 DNA reads TGCAGCGTTGAAGGTGGTCCAGGGGGCTGCAATCAGCCCCAGCATTTT. The V gene is TRBV29-1, the J gene TRBJ1-5; TRBD1 aligns across 8 bases. V lost 1 base and J lost 2; bases outside the gene matches: 7. The germline V gene encodes CDR1 SQVTM and CDR2 ANQGSEA. This CDR3 has 16 residues.